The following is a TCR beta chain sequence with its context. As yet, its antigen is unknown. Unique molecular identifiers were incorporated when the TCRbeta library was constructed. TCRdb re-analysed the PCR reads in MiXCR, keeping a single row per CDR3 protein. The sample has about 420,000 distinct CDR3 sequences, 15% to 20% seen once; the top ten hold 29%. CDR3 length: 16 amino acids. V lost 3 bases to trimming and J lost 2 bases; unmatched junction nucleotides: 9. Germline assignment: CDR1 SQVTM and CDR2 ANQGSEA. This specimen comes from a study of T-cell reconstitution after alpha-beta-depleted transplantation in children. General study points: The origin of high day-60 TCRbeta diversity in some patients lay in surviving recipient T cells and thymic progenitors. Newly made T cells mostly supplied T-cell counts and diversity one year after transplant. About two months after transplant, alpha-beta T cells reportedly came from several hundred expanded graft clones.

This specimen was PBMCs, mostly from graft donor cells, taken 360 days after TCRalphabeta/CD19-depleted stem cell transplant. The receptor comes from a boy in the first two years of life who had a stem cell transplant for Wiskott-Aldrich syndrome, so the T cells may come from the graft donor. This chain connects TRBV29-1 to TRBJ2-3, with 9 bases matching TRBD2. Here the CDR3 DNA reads TGCAGCGTTGACCGCGAGCGGGGGGACTCCACAGATACGCAGTATTTT. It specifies CSVDRERGDSTDTQYF.